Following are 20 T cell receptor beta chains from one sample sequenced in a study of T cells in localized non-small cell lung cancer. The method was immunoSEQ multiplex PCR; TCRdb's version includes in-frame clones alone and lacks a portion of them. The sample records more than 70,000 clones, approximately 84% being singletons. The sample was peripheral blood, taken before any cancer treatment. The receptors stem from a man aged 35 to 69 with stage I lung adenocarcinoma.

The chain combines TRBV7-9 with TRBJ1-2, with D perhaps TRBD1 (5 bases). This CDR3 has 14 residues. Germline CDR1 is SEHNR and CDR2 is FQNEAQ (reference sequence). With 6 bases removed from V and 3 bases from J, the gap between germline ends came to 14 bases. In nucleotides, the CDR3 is TGTGCCAGCAGGCGTCGGGACGGCTACTATGGCTACACCTTC. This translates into CASRRRDGYYGYTF.

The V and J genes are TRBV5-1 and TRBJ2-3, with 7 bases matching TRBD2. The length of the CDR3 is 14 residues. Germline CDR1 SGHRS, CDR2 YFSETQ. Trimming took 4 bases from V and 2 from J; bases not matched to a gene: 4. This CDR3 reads CASSIGTNTDTQYF. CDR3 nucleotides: TGCGCCAGCAGCATAGGGACTAACACAGATACGCAGTATTTT.

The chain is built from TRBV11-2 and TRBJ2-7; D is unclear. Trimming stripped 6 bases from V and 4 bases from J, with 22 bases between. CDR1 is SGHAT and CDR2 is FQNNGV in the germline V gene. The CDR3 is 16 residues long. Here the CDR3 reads CASREGSDRFYYEQYF. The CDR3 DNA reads TGTGCCAGCAGGGAAGGGTCAGACCGCTTCTATTACGAGCAGTACTTC.

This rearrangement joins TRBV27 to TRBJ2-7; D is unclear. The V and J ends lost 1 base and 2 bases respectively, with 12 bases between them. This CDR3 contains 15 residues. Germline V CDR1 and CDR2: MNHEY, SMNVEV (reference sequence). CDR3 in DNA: TGTGCCAGCAGTTTATACCAGGACGGACCCTACGAGCAGTACTTC. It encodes CASSLYQDGPYEQYF.

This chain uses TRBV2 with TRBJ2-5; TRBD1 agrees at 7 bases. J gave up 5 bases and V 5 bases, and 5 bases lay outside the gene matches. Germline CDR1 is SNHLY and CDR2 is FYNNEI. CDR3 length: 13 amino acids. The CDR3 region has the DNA TGTGCCAGCAGTCCGACAGGGTTGGAGACCCAGTACTTC. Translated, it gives CASSPTGLETQYF.

The CDR3 sequence is CASSWASGNFIYEQYF. CDR3 DNA sequence: TGTGCCAGCAGTTGGGCTAGCGGGAACTTCATCTACGAGCAGTACTTC. The chain combines TRBV28 with TRBJ2-7, with TRBD2 identical over 9 bases. Trimming took 4 bases from V and 3 from J; bases not matched to a gene: 10. The CDR3 is 16 amino acids. Per the germline V gene, CDR1 is MDHEN and CDR2 is SYDVKM.

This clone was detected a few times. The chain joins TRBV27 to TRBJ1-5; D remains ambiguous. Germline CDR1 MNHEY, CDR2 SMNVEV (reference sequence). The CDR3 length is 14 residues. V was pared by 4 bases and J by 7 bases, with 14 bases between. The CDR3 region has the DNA TGTGCCAGCAGTTCCGGACGCCCTCCCCAGCCCCAGCATTTT. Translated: CASSSGRPPQPQHF.

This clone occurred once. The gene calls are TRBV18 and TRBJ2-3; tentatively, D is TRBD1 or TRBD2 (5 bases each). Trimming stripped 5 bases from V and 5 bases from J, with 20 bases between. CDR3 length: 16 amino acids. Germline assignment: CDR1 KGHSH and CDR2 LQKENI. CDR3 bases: TGTGCCAGCTCAATCGGACAAGGTACTAGGATAGATACGCAGTATTTT. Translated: CASSIGQGTRIDTQYF.

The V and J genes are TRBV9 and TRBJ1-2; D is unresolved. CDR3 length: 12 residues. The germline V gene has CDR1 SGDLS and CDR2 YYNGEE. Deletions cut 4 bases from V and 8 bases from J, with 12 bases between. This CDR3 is CASSQEDGGYTF. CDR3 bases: TGTGCCAGCAGCCAAGAGGACGGAGGCTACACCTTC.

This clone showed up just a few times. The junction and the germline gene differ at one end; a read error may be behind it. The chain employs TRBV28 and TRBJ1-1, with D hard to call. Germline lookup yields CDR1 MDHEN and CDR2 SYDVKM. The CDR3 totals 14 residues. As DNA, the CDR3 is TGTGCCAGCAATAGTCCAGATCCGAACTCTGAAGCTTTCTTT. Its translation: CASNSPDPNSEAFF. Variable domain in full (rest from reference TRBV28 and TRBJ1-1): DVKVTQSSRYLVKRTGEKVFLECVQDMDHENMFWYRQDPGLGLRLIYFSYDVKMKEKGDIPEGYSVSREKKERFSLILESASTNQTSMYLCASNSPDPNSEAFFGQGTRLTVV.

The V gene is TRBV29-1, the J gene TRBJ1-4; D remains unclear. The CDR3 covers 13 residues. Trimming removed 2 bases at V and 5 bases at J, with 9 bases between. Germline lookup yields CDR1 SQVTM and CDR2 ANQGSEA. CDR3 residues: CSVETGVNEKLFF. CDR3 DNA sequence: TGCAGCGTTGAAACGGGCGTGAATGAAAAACTGTTTTTT.

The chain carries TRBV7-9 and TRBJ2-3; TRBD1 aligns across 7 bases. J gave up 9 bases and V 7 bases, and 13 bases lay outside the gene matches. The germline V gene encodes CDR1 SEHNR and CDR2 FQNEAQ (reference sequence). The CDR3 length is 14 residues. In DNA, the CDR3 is TGTGCCAGCACCTCTGACAGGGTAGAGGAAACGCAGTATTTT. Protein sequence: CASTSDRVEETQYF. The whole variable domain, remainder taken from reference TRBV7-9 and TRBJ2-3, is DTGVSQNPRHKITKRGQNVTFRCDPISEHNRLYWYRQTLGQGPEFLTYFQNEAQLEKSRLLSDRFSAERPKGSFSTLEIQRTEQGDSAMYLCASTSDRVEETQYFGPGTRLTVL.

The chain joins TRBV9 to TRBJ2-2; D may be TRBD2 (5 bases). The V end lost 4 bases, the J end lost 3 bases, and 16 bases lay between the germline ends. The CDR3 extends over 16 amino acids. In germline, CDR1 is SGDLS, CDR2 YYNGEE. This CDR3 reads CASSPGRGLDTGELFF. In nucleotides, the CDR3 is TGTGCCAGCAGCCCTGGACGGGGATTGGACACCGGGGAGCTGTTTTTT.

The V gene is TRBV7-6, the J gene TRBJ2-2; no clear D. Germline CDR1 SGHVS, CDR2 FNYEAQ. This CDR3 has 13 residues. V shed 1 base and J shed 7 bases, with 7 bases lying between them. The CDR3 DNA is TGTGCCAGCAGCTTAGAAGTAGGCGGGGAGCTGTTTTTT. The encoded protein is CASSLEVGGELFF.

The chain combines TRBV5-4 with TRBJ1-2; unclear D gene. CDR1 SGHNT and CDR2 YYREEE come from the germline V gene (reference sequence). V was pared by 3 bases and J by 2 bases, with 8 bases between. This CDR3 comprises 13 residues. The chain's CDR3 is CASSSDGNYGYTF. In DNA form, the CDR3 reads TGTGCCAGCAGCTCAGACGGCAACTATGGCTACACCTTC.

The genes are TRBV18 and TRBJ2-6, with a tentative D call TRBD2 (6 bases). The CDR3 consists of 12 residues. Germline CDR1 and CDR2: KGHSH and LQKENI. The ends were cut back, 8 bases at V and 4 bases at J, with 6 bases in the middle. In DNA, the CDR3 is TGTGCCAGCCGGGAGGGGGCCAACGTCCTGACTTTC. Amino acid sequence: CASREGANVLTF.

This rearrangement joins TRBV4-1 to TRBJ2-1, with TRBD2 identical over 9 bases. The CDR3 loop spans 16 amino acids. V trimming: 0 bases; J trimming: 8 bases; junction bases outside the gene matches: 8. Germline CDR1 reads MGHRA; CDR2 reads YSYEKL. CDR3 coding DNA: TGCGCCAGCAGCCAAGAGGGTAGCGGGGGATGGCATGAGCAGTTCTTC. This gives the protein CASSQEGSGGWHEQFF.

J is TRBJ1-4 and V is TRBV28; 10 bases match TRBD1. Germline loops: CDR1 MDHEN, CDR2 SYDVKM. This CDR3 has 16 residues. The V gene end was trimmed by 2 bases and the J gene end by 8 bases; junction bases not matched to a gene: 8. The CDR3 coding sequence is TGTGCCAGCAGTTTAATGACAGGGGGCGTCAAGGAAAAACTGTTTTTT. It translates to CASSLMTGGVKEKLFF.

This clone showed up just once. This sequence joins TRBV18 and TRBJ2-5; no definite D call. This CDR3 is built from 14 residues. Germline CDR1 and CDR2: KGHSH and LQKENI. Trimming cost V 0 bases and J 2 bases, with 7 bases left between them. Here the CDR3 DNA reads TGTGCCAGCTCACCACCTAACCCACAAGAGACCCAGTACTTC. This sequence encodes CASSPPNPQETQYF.

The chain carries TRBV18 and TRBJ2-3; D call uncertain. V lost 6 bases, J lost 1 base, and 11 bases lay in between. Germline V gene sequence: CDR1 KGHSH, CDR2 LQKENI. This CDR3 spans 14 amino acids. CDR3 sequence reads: CASSSSTRTDTQYF. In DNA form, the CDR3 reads TGTGCCAGCTCCAGCTCAACACGCACAGATACGCAGTATTTT.